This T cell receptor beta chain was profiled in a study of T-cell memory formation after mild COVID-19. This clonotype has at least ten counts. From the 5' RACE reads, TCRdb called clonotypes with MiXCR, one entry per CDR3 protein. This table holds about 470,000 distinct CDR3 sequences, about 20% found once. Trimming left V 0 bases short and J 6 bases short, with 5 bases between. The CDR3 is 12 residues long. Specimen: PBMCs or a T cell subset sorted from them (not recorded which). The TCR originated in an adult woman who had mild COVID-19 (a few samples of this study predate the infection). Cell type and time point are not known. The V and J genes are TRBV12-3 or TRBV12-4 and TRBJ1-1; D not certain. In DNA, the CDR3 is TGTGCCAGCAGTTTAGCGGCCGCTGAAGCTTTCTTT. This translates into CASSLAAAEAFF.